A selection of T cell receptor beta chains follows, all from one sample in a study of T-cell memory formation after mild COVID-19. One entry per CDR3 protein, called by TCRdb with MiXCR from the 5' RACE reads. The sample consists of about 110,000 distinct CDR3 sequences, about a sixth of them appearing once. Sequenced: PBMCs or a T cell subset sorted from them (not recorded which). The receptors here all came from a young man who had mild COVID-19 (a few samples of this study predate the infection). Cell type and time point are not known. Each CDR3 is given with its conserved first and last residue. Each record gives: D gene, J gene, V gene, clone size, CDR3 protein, CDR3 DNA. The D gene is left open where the match is weak. The size of a clone is reported for some rows only, either as once, few or many, or as a class for expanded clones.

d_call: TRBD2
j_call: TRBJ2-5
v_call: TRBV4-2
clone_size: few
cdr3_aa: CASSQVTSGETQYF
cdr3_nt: TGTGCCAGCAGCCAAGTGACTAGCGGGGAGACCCAGTACTTC

d_call: .
j_call: TRBJ2-2
v_call: TRBV25-1
clone_size: .
cdr3_aa: CASSDGNTGELFF
cdr3_nt: TGTGCCAGCAGTGACGGGAACACCGGGGAGCTGTTTTTT

d_call: TRBD2
j_call: TRBJ2-3
v_call: TRBV20-1
clone_size: .
cdr3_aa: CSARGLAVSTDTQYF
cdr3_nt: TGCAGTGCTAGGGGACTAGCGGTTAGCACAGATACGCAGTATTTT

d_call: .
j_call: TRBJ1-1
v_call: TRBV10-3
clone_size: .
cdr3_aa: CAISEQIYKNTEAFF
cdr3_nt: TGTGCCATCAGTGAGCAAATCTACAAGAACACTGAAGCTTTCTTT

d_call: .
j_call: TRBJ2-5
v_call: TRBV12-3/TRBV12-4
clone_size: few
cdr3_aa: CASRGQETQYF
cdr3_nt: TGTGCCAGCAGGGGACAAGAGACCCAGTACTTC

d_call: .
j_call: TRBJ2-1
v_call: TRBV6-2/TRBV6-3
clone_size: .
cdr3_aa: CASRGRLSPNEQFF
cdr3_nt: TGTGCCAGCAGGGGTAGACTCAGTCCGAATGAGCAGTTCTTC

d_call: .
j_call: TRBJ1-2
v_call: TRBV25-1
clone_size: .
cdr3_aa: CASSTSFGYTF
cdr3_nt: TGTGCCAGCAGCACCAGCTTCGGCTACACCTTC

d_call: .
j_call: TRBJ1-1
v_call: TRBV20-1
clone_size: few
cdr3_aa: CSASERVEAFF
cdr3_nt: TGCAGTGCTAGCGAGAGGGTTGAAGCTTTCTTT

d_call: TRBD1
j_call: TRBJ1-1
v_call: TRBV7-2
clone_size: few
cdr3_aa: CASSLGQGQITEAFF
cdr3_nt: TGTGCCAGCAGCTTAGGACAGGGGCAGATCACTGAAGCTTTCTTT

d_call: .
j_call: TRBJ1-5
v_call: TRBV6-6
clone_size: .
cdr3_aa: CASTEGGSNQPQHF
cdr3_nt: TGTGCCAGCACCGAGGGGGGTAGCAATCAGCCCCAGCATTTT

d_call: .
j_call: TRBJ2-2
v_call: TRBV9
clone_size: .
cdr3_aa: CASSRGLEGWTGELFF
cdr3_nt: TGTGCCAGCAGCCGGGGGCTAGAAGGTTGGACCGGGGAGCTGTTTTTT

d_call: .
j_call: TRBJ2-5
v_call: TRBV5-1
clone_size: few
cdr3_aa: CASSNPPDKTQYF
cdr3_nt: TGCGCCAGCAGCAATCCCCCCGACAAGACCCAGTACTTC

d_call: TRBD2
j_call: TRBJ2-3
v_call: TRBV6-5
clone_size: .
cdr3_aa: CASSYSGGTDTQYF
cdr3_nt: TGTGCCAGCAGTTATAGCGGGGGCACAGATACGCAGTATTTT

d_call: TRBD2
j_call: TRBJ2-7
v_call: TRBV7-9
clone_size: .
cdr3_aa: CASSLYLAGLEQYF
cdr3_nt: TGTGCCAGCAGCTTATACCTAGCGGGACTCGAGCAGTACTTC

d_call: TRBD2
j_call: TRBJ2-1
v_call: TRBV7-3
clone_size: few
cdr3_aa: CASSSLAGGPAEQFF
cdr3_nt: TGTGCCAGCAGCTCTTTAGCGGGGGGGCCCGCTGAGCAGTTCTTC

d_call: TRBD1
j_call: TRBJ2-1
v_call: TRBV5-1
clone_size: .
cdr3_aa: CASSQGQNNEQFF
cdr3_nt: TGCGCCAGCAGCCAGGGACAGAATAATGAGCAGTTCTTC

d_call: .
j_call: TRBJ2-3
v_call: TRBV5-1
clone_size: .
cdr3_aa: CASSGGPDTQYF
cdr3_nt: TGCGCCAGCAGCGGGGGCCCAGATACGCAGTATTTT

d_call: .
j_call: TRBJ2-5
v_call: TRBV20-1
clone_size: .
cdr3_aa: CSAAGQETQYF
cdr3_nt: TGCAGTGCTGCGGGACAAGAGACCCAGTACTTC

d_call: .
j_call: TRBJ2-5
v_call: TRBV29-1
clone_size: .
cdr3_aa: CSVEGYREAETQYF
cdr3_nt: TGCAGCGTTGAAGGGTACAGGGAGGCGGAGACCCAGTACTTC